The text below deals with one T cell receptor (beta chain). The CDR3 spans 13 residues. In the original processing: Scientists estimated how many nucleated cells there were by amplifying reference gene primers. Clones were sequenced by immunoSEQ multiplex PCR, and TCRdb holds only the in-frame ones, with some missing. The V and J calls and clone size come from that table; D and trimming were worked out from the DNA. The repertoire holds about 250,000 clones, roughly 90% seen once, with approximately 0.84% in the top ten. This sample stems from a study of blood T cell repertoires in COVID-19. Study as a whole: The United States, Italy and Spain provided the acute and convalescent COVID-19 samples. Sample material is recorded as cDNA or gDNA derived from T cells, B-cell-depleted T cells, or PBMCs.

V usage is TRBV12-2 and J usage is TRBJ1-2. TRBV12-2 is a pseudogene. The sample comprised peripheral blood. This receptor was obtained from a man aged 25 to 45 with acute or convalescent COVID-19. CDR3 bases: TGTGCAAGTCGCTTAGCGCCCGGCTATGGCTACACCTTC. Amino acid sequence: CASRLAPGYGYTF.